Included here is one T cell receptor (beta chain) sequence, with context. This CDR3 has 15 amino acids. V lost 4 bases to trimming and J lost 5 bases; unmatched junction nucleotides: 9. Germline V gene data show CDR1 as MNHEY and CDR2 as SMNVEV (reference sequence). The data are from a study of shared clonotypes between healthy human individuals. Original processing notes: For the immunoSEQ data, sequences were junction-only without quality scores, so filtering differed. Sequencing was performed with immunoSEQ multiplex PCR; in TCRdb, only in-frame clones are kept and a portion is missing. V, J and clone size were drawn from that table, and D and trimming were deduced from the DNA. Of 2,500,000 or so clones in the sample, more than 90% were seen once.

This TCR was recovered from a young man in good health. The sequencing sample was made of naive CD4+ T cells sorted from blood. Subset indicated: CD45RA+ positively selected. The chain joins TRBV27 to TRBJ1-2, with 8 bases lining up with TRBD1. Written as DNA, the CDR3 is TGTGCCAGCAGTTCACCTGGACAGGGAGTTTATGGCTACACCTTC. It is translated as CASSSPGQGVYGYTF.